This paragraph covers one T cell receptor beta chain sequence. As yet, its antigen is unknown. This entry belongs to a study of T cell responses to AZD1222 COVID-19 vaccine. Study-wide points: Sampling that yielded the repertoires occurred only after the peak T cell response.

This CDR3 region has 18 residues. Germline V lookup: CDR1 MNHEY, CDR2 SMNVEV (reference sequence). V lost 6 bases, J lost 6 bases, and 24 bases lay in between. Sequenced by immunoSEQ multiplex PCR; TCRdb stores in-frame clones only, minus some. The table has around 200,000 clones, roughly 91% seen once. This material consisted of peripheral blood, taken 28 days after the second dose of the MenACWY control vaccine. The receptor was isolated from an adult who received the MenACWY meningococcal vaccine as a control. The chain uses TRBV27 and TRBJ1-6; perhaps TRBD1 as D (5 bases). CDR3 sequence reads: CASSSTLNLPGFNSPLHF. In DNA, the CDR3 is TGTGCCAGCAGCTCTACTCTGAATTTGCCAGGGTTTAATTCACCCCTCCACTTT.